This T cell receptor (beta chain) was profiled in a study of blood T cell repertoires in COVID-19. The overall study: COVID-19 samples collected from the United States, Italy and Spain covered acute and convalescent phases. From T cells, B-cell-depleted T cells, or PBMCs came the material, which was cDNA or gDNA.

V lost 10 bases and J 4 bases, leaving 12 bases between the germline ends. The CDR3 contains 12 residues. Germline V gene sequence: CDR1 ENHRY, CDR2 SYGVKD. Per the original data handling: Amplification from reference gene primers served as the basis for estimated nucleated cell counts. The protocol was immunoSEQ multiplex PCR, while the TCRdb copy is restricted to in-frame clones and leaves out a portion. V, J and clone size are those of that table, while D and trimming were read from the DNA. The repertoire includes a few hundred thousand clones, nearly 85% of them detected once, and around 9.1% sits in the top ten.

The gene calls are TRBV10-3 and TRBJ2-3, with D perhaps TRBD2 (6 bases). The sequence was collected from a human donor in a cohort sampled during active COVID-19. Sequenced input: peripheral blood. This chain's CDR3 is CATSGGSDTQYF. As DNA, the CDR3 is TGTGCCACTAGTGGGGGGTCAGATACGCAGTATTTT.